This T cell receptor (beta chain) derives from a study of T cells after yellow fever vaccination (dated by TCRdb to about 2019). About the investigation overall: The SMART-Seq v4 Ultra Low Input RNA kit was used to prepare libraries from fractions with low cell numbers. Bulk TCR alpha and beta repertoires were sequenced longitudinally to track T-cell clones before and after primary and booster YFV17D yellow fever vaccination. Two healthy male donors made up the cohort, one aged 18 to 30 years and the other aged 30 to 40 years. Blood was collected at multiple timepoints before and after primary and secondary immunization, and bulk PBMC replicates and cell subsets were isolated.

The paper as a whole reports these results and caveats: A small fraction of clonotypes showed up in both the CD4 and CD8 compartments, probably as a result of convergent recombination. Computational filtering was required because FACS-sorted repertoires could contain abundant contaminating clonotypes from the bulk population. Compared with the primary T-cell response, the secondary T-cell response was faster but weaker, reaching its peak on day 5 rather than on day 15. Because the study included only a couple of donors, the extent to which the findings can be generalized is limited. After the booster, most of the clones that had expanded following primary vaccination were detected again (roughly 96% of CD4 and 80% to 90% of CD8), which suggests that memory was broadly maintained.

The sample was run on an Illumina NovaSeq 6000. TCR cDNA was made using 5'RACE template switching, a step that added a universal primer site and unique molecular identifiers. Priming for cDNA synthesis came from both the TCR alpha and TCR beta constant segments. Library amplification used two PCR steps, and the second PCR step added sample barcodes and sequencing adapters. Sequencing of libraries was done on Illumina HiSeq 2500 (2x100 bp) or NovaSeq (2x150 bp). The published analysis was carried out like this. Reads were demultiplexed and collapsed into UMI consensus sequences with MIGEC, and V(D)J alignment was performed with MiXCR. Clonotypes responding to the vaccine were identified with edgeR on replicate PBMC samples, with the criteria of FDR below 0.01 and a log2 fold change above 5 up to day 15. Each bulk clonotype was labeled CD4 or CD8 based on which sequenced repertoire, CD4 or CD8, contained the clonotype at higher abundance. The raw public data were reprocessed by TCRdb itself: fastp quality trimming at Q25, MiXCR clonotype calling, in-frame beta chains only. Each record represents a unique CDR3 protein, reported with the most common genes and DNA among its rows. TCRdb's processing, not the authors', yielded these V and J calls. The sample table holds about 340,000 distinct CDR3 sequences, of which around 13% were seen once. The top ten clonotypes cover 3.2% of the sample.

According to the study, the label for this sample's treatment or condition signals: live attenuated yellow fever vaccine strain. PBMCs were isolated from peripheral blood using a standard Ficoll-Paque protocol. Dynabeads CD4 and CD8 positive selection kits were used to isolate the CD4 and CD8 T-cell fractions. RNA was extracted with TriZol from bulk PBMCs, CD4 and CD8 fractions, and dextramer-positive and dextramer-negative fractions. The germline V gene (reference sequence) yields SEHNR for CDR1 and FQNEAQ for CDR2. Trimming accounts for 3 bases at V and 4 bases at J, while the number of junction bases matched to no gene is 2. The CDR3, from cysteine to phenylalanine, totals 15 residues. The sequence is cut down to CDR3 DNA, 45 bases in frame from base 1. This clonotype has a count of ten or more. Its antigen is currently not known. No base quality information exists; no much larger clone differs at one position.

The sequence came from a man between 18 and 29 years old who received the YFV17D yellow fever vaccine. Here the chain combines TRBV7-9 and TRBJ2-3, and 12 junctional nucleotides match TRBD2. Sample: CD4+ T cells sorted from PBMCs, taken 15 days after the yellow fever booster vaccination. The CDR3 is CASSFSSGGADTQYF. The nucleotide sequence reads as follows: TGTGCCAGCAGCTTTTCTAGCGGGGGGGCAGATACGCAGTATTTT.